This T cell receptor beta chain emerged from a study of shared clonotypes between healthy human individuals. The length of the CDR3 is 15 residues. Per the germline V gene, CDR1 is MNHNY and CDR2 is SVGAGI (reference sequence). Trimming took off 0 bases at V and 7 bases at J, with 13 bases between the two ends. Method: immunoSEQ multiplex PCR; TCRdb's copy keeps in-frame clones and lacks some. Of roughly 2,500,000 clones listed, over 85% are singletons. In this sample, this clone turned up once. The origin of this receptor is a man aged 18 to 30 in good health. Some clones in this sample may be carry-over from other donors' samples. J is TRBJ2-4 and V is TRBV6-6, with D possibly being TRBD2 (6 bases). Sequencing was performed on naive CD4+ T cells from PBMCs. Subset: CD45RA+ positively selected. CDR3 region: CASSYSWEVWNIQYF. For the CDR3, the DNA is TGTGCCAGCAGTTACTCGTGGGAGGTCTGGAACATTCAGTACTTC.